This is a list of T cell receptor beta chains from one sample in a study of molecular identifiers for immune sequencing clone quantification. TCRdb fed the PCR reads into MiXCR, producing one record per CDR3 protein. The table includes some 88,000 distinct CDR3 sequences, 21% detected once. Sequencing was done on a sample of naive CD8+ T cells from blood, with Jurkat cell RNA spiked in. The source is a human donor in good health. Some libraries in this study had Jurkat cell RNA spiked in. Both conserved end residues are part of each CDR3. The D gene is left open where the match is weak. Not every row has a clone size; where given, it reads once, few, many or a size class.

D	V	size	J	DNA	CDR3
-	TRBV20-1	many	TRBJ2-7	TGCAGTGCTAGCCCCCCGGGAGAGGTGTGGGGCGAGCAGTACTTC	CSASPPGEVWGEQYF
TRBD2	TRBV20-1	many	TRBJ2-3	TGCAGTGCTAGAGGGGGACTAGCGGGAGTTGCAGATACGCAGTATTTT	CSARGGLAGVADTQYF
-	TRBV7-2	many	TRBJ1-5	TGTGCCAGCAGCTTAAATAGCAATCAGCCCCAGCATTTT	CASSLNSNQPQHF
TRBD1	TRBV4-1	few	TRBJ2-5	TGCGCCAGCAGCCTCGGGACAGCACAAGAGACCCAGTACTTC	CASSLGTAQETQYF
TRBD2	TRBV27	few	TRBJ2-3	TGTGCCAGCAGTTCTTGGGGGCCGGGACTAGCGGGGGGGTTAGATACGCAGTATTTT	CASSSWGPGLAGGLDTQYF
-	TRBV3-1	many	TRBJ2-7	TGTGCCAGCAGCCATGCGGACACCACCTACGAGCAGTACTTC	CASSHADTTYEQYF
-	TRBV29-1	many	TRBJ2-3	TGCAGCGTGCTGGGGGGGCCAGATACGCAGTATTTT	CSVLGGPDTQYF
TRBD1	TRBV5-6	many	TRBJ2-7	TGTGCCAGCAGCCCTCTCGGGCCAGGGGGCTCCGAGCAGTACTTC	CASSPLGPGGSEQYF
-	TRBV19	many	TRBJ2-3	TGTGCCAGTAGTCCCCCCTTGGGGGGGCTTGGGACAGATACGCAGTATTTT	CASSPPLGGLGTDTQYF
TRBD1	TRBV6-2/TRBV6-3	many	TRBJ1-5	TGTGCCAGCAGTCCTCCCCGGACAGGGGTTTATCAGCCCCAGCATTTT	CASSPPRTGVYQPQHF
TRBD1	TRBV7-9	many	TRBJ2-5	TGTGCCAGCAGCCAACGACAGGGGACCGCAGAGACCCAGTACTTC	CASSQRQGTAETQYF
TRBD1	TRBV29-1	few	TRBJ2-5	TGCAGCGGGGCCGGGACAGGGGGAGGGGAGACCCAGTACTTC	CSGAGTGGGETQYF
TRBD1	TRBV7-6	many	TRBJ2-3	TGTGCCAGCAGCCCCGGACAGGGGGCAGATACGCAGTATTTT	CASSPGQGADTQYF
-	TRBV5-6	many	TRBJ2-7	TGTGCCAGCAGCTTGGAACAGGGACGGAACGAGCAGTACTTC	CASSLEQGRNEQYF
TRBD1	TRBV5-6	many	TRBJ2-6	TGTGCCAGCAGCTTGGGAGACAGGGTGTCTGGGGCCAACGTCCTGACTTTC	CASSLGDRVSGANVLTF
-	TRBV11-2	many	TRBJ2-5	TGTGCCAGCAGCTTAGTGCGGGGAGGCCAAGAGACCCAGTACTTC	CASSLVRGGQETQYF
TRBD1	TRBV12-3/TRBV12-4	-	TRBJ2-5	TGTGCCAGCAGGACAGGGGAAGAGACCCAGTACTTC	CASRTGEETQYF
TRBD1	TRBV20-1	-	TRBJ1-2	TGCAGTGCCACCGACAGGGCGAATAACTATGGCTACACCTTC	CSATDRANNYGYTF
TRBD1	TRBV7-9	many	TRBJ1-2	TGTGCCAGCAGCTCATTAACAGGGGAACCTAACTATGGCTACACCTTC	CASSSLTGEPNYGYTF
-	TRBV12-3/TRBV12-4	few	TRBJ2-6	TGTGCCAGCAGTTTAGGGGAAGGGTTCGGTGGGGCCAACGTCCTGACTTTC	CASSLGEGFGGANVLTF
-	TRBV7-2	many	TRBJ2-2	TGTGCCAGCAGCTTGCAAGGGTGGTCCGGGGAGCTGTTTTTT	CASSLQGWSGELFF
TRBD2	TRBV5-5	many	TRBJ2-2	TGTGCCAGCAGCCGATATCTAGCGGGAGGGAACACCGGGGAGCTGTTTTTT	CASSRYLAGGNTGELFF
-	TRBV5-4	many	TRBJ2-7	TGTGCCAGCAGCCTTACAGGGCTTGGTAGCGGACTCTCCTACGAGCAGTACTTC	CASSLTGLGSGLSYEQYF
-	TRBV9	many	TRBJ1-1	TGTGCCAGCAGCGTAGTAACGAACACTGAAGCTTTCTTT	CASSVVTNTEAFF
-	TRBV12-3/TRBV12-4	many	TRBJ2-1	TGTGCCAGCAACCCGAGCGGGCCCGGTGGTGAGCAGTTCTTC	CASNPSGPGGEQFF
TRBD2	TRBV7-6	-	TRBJ2-7	TGTGCCAGCAGCTTAGAAAGTAGCGGGGGGGCCTATTACGAGCAGTACTTC	CASSLESSGGAYYEQYF
TRBD2	TRBV4-1	few	TRBJ2-7	TGCGCCAGCAAAGGGACTAGCGGGGGGGGCGAGCAGTACTTC	CASKGTSGGGEQYF
-	TRBV7-2	many	TRBJ1-1	TGTGCCAGCAGCTTACAAGGGGCCGAAGCTTTCTTT	CASSLQGAEAFF
-	TRBV12-3/TRBV12-4	many	TRBJ2-4	TGTGCCAGCAGTTTAGGGTTTCTAGCCAAAAACATTCAGTACTTC	CASSLGFLAKNIQYF
-	TRBV11-2	many	TRBJ2-3	TGTGCCAGCAGCTTGGGCCTGGGATTCACAGATACGCAGTATTTT	CASSLGLGFTDTQYF
-	TRBV27	many	TRBJ2-7	TGTGCCAGCAGTTTCCGGGACCGAGTCTACGAGCAGTACTTC	CASSFRDRVYEQYF
-	TRBV7-2	many	TRBJ2-3	TGTGCCAGCAGCTCTATCTCTGAGCTTAGCACAGATACGCAGTATTTT	CASSSISELSTDTQYF
-	TRBV3-1	few	TRBJ2-1	TGTGCCAGCAGCCAAGTGGGTGCTAGCAGCTACAATGAGCAGTTCTTC	CASSQVGASSYNEQFF
TRBD2	TRBV20-1	many	TRBJ2-7	TGCAGTGCCTTCCCCCAAACTAGCGGGTCCTACTACGAGCAGTACTTC	CSAFPQTSGSYYEQYF
-	TRBV27	many	TRBJ2-3	TGTGCCAGCATCCGTTGGGGGGGGGCGAAAGATACGCAGTATTTT	CASIRWGGAKDTQYF
-	TRBV2	-	TRBJ2-6	TGTGCCAGCAGTGAAAGCCAGTTCTCTGGGGCCAACGTCCTGACTTTC	CASSESQFSGANVLTF
TRBD1	TRBV6-2/TRBV6-3	many	TRBJ2-5	TGTGCCAGCAGTTATATTTCGGACAGGGACCAAGAGACCCAGTACTTC	CASSYISDRDQETQYF
TRBD2	TRBV24-1	many	TRBJ2-1	TGTGCCACCAGTGATCAACTATTAGCGGGAGGGCTTCATGAGCAGTTCTTC	CATSDQLLAGGLHEQFF
TRBD2	TRBV20-1	few	TRBJ2-7	TGCAGTGCTAGAGATCCGGGCGTGGCGGGAGGGCCGGGGGAGCAGTACTTC	CSARDPGVAGGPGEQYF
-	TRBV7-9	many	TRBJ1-1	TGTGCCAGCAGCGCGCCGGGTTCGACTGAAGCTTTCTTT	CASSAPGSTEAFF
-	TRBV7-6	few	TRBJ2-1	TGTGCCAGCAGCCACCCTAGCTCCTACAATGAGCAGTTCTTC	CASSHPSSYNEQFF
-	TRBV29-1	few	TRBJ2-2	TGCAGCGCTAAAGCAGGGACCGGGGAGCTGTTTTTT	CSAKAGTGELFF
TRBD2	TRBV7-8	many	TRBJ2-1	TGTGCCAGCAGCTTCATAGCGGGGGGCCGCAATGAGCAGTTCTTC	CASSFIAGGRNEQFF
TRBD2	TRBV5-1	many	TRBJ2-5	TGCGCCAGCAGCTTGTTGCGGGGGGCCCAGGAGACCCAGTACTTC	CASSLLRGAQETQYF
TRBD2	TRBV19	many	TRBJ2-3	TGTGCCAGTAATGTTCGGGCGATTAGCGGGAGTCTCGCAGATACGCAGTATTTT	CASNVRAISGSLADTQYF
-	TRBV11-2	few	TRBJ1-1	TGTGCCAGCAGACCCAGACACCAGGACACTGAAGCTTTCTTT	CASRPRHQDTEAFF
-	TRBV7-2	many	TRBJ2-3	TGTGCCAGCATGCGAGGCAACAGGCGATCAGATACGCAGTATTTT	CASMRGNRRSDTQYF
-	TRBV12-3/TRBV12-4	-	TRBJ2-2	TGTGCCAGCAGTCTGACAGAGGGTAAAAGGGGGACCGGGGAGCTGTTTTTT	CASSLTEGKRGTGELFF
TRBD1	TRBV20-1	many	TRBJ1-4	TGCAGTGCTAGAGATCTGGAAGGGGGCATAGAAAAACTGTTTTTT	CSARDLEGGIEKLFF
-	TRBV19	-	TRBJ2-5	TGTGCCAGTAGTATAGAGGCCAGGGACTTTCCCGAGACCCAGTACTTC	CASSIEARDFPETQYF
-	TRBV12-3/TRBV12-4	many	TRBJ2-1	TGTGCCAGCAGTTTTGTTTCAGGGGACAATGAGCAGTTCTTC	CASSFVSGDNEQFF
-	TRBV27	many	TRBJ2-3	TGTGCCAGCAGTCTCACCCCCACCGGTCGTTGGAGCACAGATACGCAGTATTTT	CASSLTPTGRWSTDTQYF
-	TRBV13	many	TRBJ2-3	TGTGCCAGCAGGATGTCCCAAACAGATACGCAGTATTTT	CASRMSQTDTQYF
TRBD1	TRBV13	many	TRBJ2-7	TGTGCCAGCAGCTCGAGTCCAGGACAGGGATACTACGAGCAGTACTTC	CASSSSPGQGYYEQYF
TRBD2	TRBV27	few	TRBJ2-7	TGTGCCAGCAGTCAAGACGCGGGAGCCTACGAGCAGTACTTC	CASSQDAGAYEQYF
TRBD2	TRBV11-2	many	TRBJ2-7	TGTGCCAGCAGCTTAGATTTGGCGGGGGGCACCTACGAGCAGTACTTC	CASSLDLAGGTYEQYF
-	TRBV4-3	many	TRBJ2-3	TGCGCCAGCAGCCAAGAGGCTAGAGGGGGGGCCTCGACGCAGTATTTT	CASSQEARGGASTQYF